Listed below are T cell receptor beta chains from one sample, sequenced in a study of control samples from healthy donors and cancer patients. TCRdb's copy holds only in-frame clones and misses some; the assay was immunoSEQ multiplex PCR. The sample contains 95,000 to 150,000 clones, around nine tenths of which appear only once. The source material was blood. Source of these receptors: a man aged 25 to 45 in good health. The CDR3 runs from the conserved cysteine through the conserved F or W. D genes are given only for firm matches. The listing skips clone size in some rows; elsewhere it reads once, few, many or a size class.

V gene: TRBV29-1; clone size: NA; D gene: NA; J gene: TRBJ1-2; CDR3 DNA: TGCAGCGTTCATTCCCTCATCTATGGCTACACCTTC; CDR3 protein: CSVHSLIYGYTF
V gene: TRBV11-3; clone size: once; D gene: TRBD2; J gene: TRBJ2-1; CDR3 DNA: TGTGCCAGCAGGCCGGGACTAGCGGGGGCCTATAGCTCCTACAATGAGCAGTTCTTC; CDR3 protein: CASRPGLAGAYSSYNEQFF
V gene: TRBV2; clone size: NA; D gene: NA; J gene: TRBJ2-2; CDR3 DNA: TGTGCCAGCAGTGTATCGCGACGTGGGGAGCTGTTTTTT; CDR3 protein: CASSVSRRGELFF
V gene: TRBV5-1; clone size: NA; D gene: NA; J gene: TRBJ2-1; CDR3 DNA: TGCGCCAGCAGCGTGGACCACTACAATGAGCAGTTCTTC; CDR3 protein: CASSVDHYNEQFF
V gene: TRBV2; clone size: NA; D gene: TRBD1; J gene: TRBJ1-3; CDR3 DNA: TGTGCCAGCAGTGAAAAGGGACAGGGGGGTACTGGAAACACCATATATTTT; CDR3 protein: CASSEKGQGGTGNTIYF
V gene: TRBV24-1; clone size: NA; D gene: TRBD2; J gene: TRBJ2-1; CDR3 DNA: TGTGCCACCAGTGATCCCCGGACTAGCGGGGACTACAATGAGCAGTTCTTC; CDR3 protein: CATSDPRTSGDYNEQFF
V gene: TRBV7-2; clone size: NA; D gene: NA; J gene: TRBJ2-2; CDR3 DNA: TGTGCCAGCAGTTTTGCCAGACGGGCTGGGGAGCTGTTTTTT; CDR3 protein: CASSFARRAGELFF
V gene: TRBV5-1; clone size: NA; D gene: NA; J gene: TRBJ2-3; CDR3 DNA: TGCGCCAGCAGCTTGGAGGATCGGTCTAGCACAGATACGCAGTATTTT; CDR3 protein: CASSLEDRSSTDTQYF
V gene: TRBV6-5; clone size: NA; D gene: NA; J gene: TRBJ1-4; CDR3 DNA: TGTGCCAGCAGGAAGGCAACAGGGTTCAATGAAAAACTGTTTTTT; CDR3 protein: CASRKATGFNEKLFF
V gene: TRBV2; clone size: NA; D gene: NA; J gene: TRBJ2-4; CDR3 DNA: TGTGCCAGCAGTGAATGGGAAAACATTCAGTACTTC; CDR3 protein: CASSEWENIQYF
V gene: TRBV7-9; clone size: NA; D gene: NA; J gene: TRBJ2-3; CDR3 DNA: TGTGCCAGCAGCTTCGGACAGACAGATACGCAGTATTTT; CDR3 protein: CASSFGQTDTQYF
V gene: TRBV13; clone size: once; D gene: NA; J gene: TRBJ2-3; CDR3 DNA: TGTGCCAGCAGCCCCCGGGGGTCAGATACGCAGTATTTT; CDR3 protein: CASSPRGSDTQYF
V gene: TRBV28; clone size: NA; D gene: TRBD1; J gene: TRBJ1-2; CDR3 DNA: TGTGCCAGCAGATCACAGGGGGCGAACTATGGCTACACCTTC; CDR3 protein: CASRSQGANYGYTF
V gene: TRBV27; clone size: NA; D gene: NA; J gene: TRBJ2-3; CDR3 DNA: TGTGCCAGCATCCCGGGGGATACGCAGTATTTT; CDR3 protein: CASIPGDTQYF
V gene: TRBV12-3/TRBV12-4; clone size: NA; D gene: NA; J gene: TRBJ1-2; CDR3 DNA: TGTGCCAGCAGTTTGGGGGGCCTCGGTGGCTACACCTTC; CDR3 protein: CASSLGGLGGYTF
V gene: TRBV30; clone size: NA; D gene: NA; J gene: TRBJ1-2; CDR3 DNA: TGTGCCTGGAGTGTGGGGTTCGGCTACACCTTC; CDR3 protein: CAWSVGFGYTF
V gene: TRBV11-3; clone size: NA; D gene: NA; J gene: TRBJ1-2; CDR3 DNA: TGTGCCAGCAGCTCTAGGGATGTCGGGGATAACTATGGCTACACCTTC; CDR3 protein: CASSSRDVGDNYGYTF
V gene: TRBV5-1; clone size: NA; D gene: NA; J gene: TRBJ2-5; CDR3 DNA: TGCGCCAGCAGCTCACAAGAGACCCAGTACTTC; CDR3 protein: CASSSQETQYF
V gene: TRBV19; clone size: NA; D gene: NA; J gene: TRBJ1-5; CDR3 DNA: TGTGCCAGTATGCTCGCAGGGATGGATCAGCCCCAGCATTTT; CDR3 protein: CASMLAGMDQPQHF
V gene: TRBV18; clone size: NA; D gene: TRBD1; J gene: TRBJ2-7; CDR3 DNA: TGTGCCAGCTCACCACAGGGACAGGGGTTGGAGCAGTACTTC; CDR3 protein: CASSPQGQGLEQYF
V gene: TRBV7-2; clone size: once; D gene: NA; J gene: TRBJ2-3; CDR3 DNA: TGTGCCAGCAGCCCAGGGTGGGGGGCGAATTCGGGAGATACGCAGTATTTT; CDR3 protein: CASSPGWGANSGDTQYF
V gene: TRBV6-4; clone size: NA; D gene: TRBD1; J gene: TRBJ1-1; CDR3 DNA: TGTGCCAGCAGCCCGGGACAGGGAAGCACTGAAGCTTTCTTT; CDR3 protein: CASSPGQGSTEAFF
V gene: TRBV30; clone size: NA; D gene: NA; J gene: TRBJ1-2; CDR3 DNA: TGTGCCTGGAGTGTAAGTTCCCATGGCTACACCTTC; CDR3 protein: CAWSVSSHGYTF
V gene: TRBV16; clone size: few; D gene: NA; J gene: TRBJ1-5; CDR3 DNA: TGTGCCAGCAGCCAATCCGAGGTCCGTCAGCCCCAGCATTTT; CDR3 protein: CASSQSEVRQPQHF
V gene: TRBV5-1; clone size: NA; D gene: TRBD1; J gene: TRBJ2-5; CDR3 DNA: TGCGCCAGCAGCTTGATACAGGGGGCGCGGGAGACCCAGTACTTC; CDR3 protein: CASSLIQGARETQYF
V gene: TRBV10-1; clone size: NA; D gene: NA; J gene: TRBJ1-1; CDR3 DNA: TGCGCCAGCAGTACGGACAGGAACACTGAAGCTTTCTTT; CDR3 protein: CASSTDRNTEAFF
V gene: TRBV7-6; clone size: NA; D gene: NA; J gene: TRBJ2-2; CDR3 DNA: TGTGCCAGCATGTCCGGGACCGAAAACACCGGGGAGCTGTTTTTT; CDR3 protein: CASMSGTENTGELFF
V gene: TRBV7-9; clone size: NA; D gene: NA; J gene: TRBJ2-1; CDR3 DNA: TGTGCCAGCAGCTTAGTATGGGACCCAGCTGGGAACAATGAGCAGTTCTTC; CDR3 protein: CASSLVWDPAGNNEQFF
V gene: TRBV4-2; clone size: few; D gene: NA; J gene: TRBJ1-5; CDR3 DNA: TGTGCCAGCAGCCAAGGGGAAGGAGGGGCCAATCAGCCCCAGCATTTT; CDR3 protein: CASSQGEGGANQPQHF
V gene: TRBV10-1; clone size: few; D gene: TRBD1; J gene: TRBJ2-2; CDR3 DNA: TGCGCCAGCGGGACAGGGGTCAACACCGGGGAGCTGTTTTTT; CDR3 protein: CASGTGVNTGELFF
V gene: TRBV19; clone size: NA; D gene: NA; J gene: TRBJ1-2; CDR3 DNA: TGTGCCAGTAATTTCCCCGGACGGAACTATGGCTACACCTTC; CDR3 protein: CASNFPGRNYGYTF
V gene: TRBV24-1; clone size: NA; D gene: NA; J gene: TRBJ1-5; CDR3 DNA: TGTGCCACCAGTGATGGCCAGGGGAAGGGTAGCAATCAGCCCCAGCATTTT; CDR3 protein: CATSDGQGKGSNQPQHF
V gene: TRBV9; clone size: NA; D gene: NA; J gene: TRBJ1-6; CDR3 DNA: TGTGCCAGCAGCGTAGCGGCAGGGGCCCTCCCAAATTCACCCCTCCACTTT; CDR3 protein: CASSVAAGALPNSPLHF